A selection of T cell receptor beta chains follows, all from one sample in a study of response to subunit inactivated influenza vaccine. TCRdb called the RT-PCR reads again in MiXCR, with one record for every CDR3 protein. This table has roughly 790,000 distinct CDR3 sequences, 21% appearing once. Sequencing was performed on PBMCs from blood, taken more than 4 days after vaccination. Source of these receptors: a man in his fifties who received an inactivated influenza vaccine. Each CDR3 is given with its conserved first and last residue.

v_gene: TRBV5-4
j_gene: TRBJ2-5
CDR3aa: CASSLERRDYQETQYF

v_gene: TRBV19
j_gene: TRBJ1-6
CDR3aa: CASSMVQTNSPLHF

v_gene: TRBV24-1
j_gene: TRBJ2-1
CDR3aa: CATSDSGGHEQFF

v_gene: TRBV6-1
j_gene: TRBJ1-1
CDR3aa: CASGSGAGGFTEAFF

v_gene: TRBV7-9
j_gene: TRBJ2-1
CDR3aa: CASSPRWDRAKGNEQFF

v_gene: TRBV28
j_gene: TRBJ2-1
CDR3aa: CASSLQLIGGEQFF

v_gene: TRBV20-1
j_gene: TRBJ2-5
CDR3aa: CSARKAGRPRETQYF

v_gene: TRBV5-1
j_gene: TRBJ2-4
CDR3aa: CASSFSPGESRLAKNIQYF

v_gene: TRBV20-1
j_gene: TRBJ2-7
CDR3aa: CSASPGGWSYEQYF

v_gene: TRBV29-1
j_gene: TRBJ1-1
CDR3aa: CRVPGNTEAFF

v_gene: TRBV5-6
j_gene: TRBJ2-1
CDR3aa: CASSSGTVQGWYDEQFF

v_gene: TRBV28
j_gene: TRBJ2-1
CDR3aa: CASSQVELNEQFF

v_gene: TRBV5-1
j_gene: TRBJ1-1
CDR3aa: CASSFQGGVNTEAFF

v_gene: TRBV12-3/TRBV12-4
j_gene: TRBJ2-1
CDR3aa: CATTGMGYNEQFF

v_gene: TRBV25-1
j_gene: TRBJ2-7
CDR3aa: CASSDYPGGSYEQYF

v_gene: TRBV20-1
j_gene: TRBJ1-4
CDR3aa: CSASQGANEKLFF

v_gene: TRBV20-1
j_gene: TRBJ2-7
CDR3aa: CSARDLGTALSQYF

v_gene: TRBV4-1
j_gene: TRBJ1-2
CDR3aa: CASSQAQGRGLRYGYTF

v_gene: TRBV19
j_gene: TRBJ1-5
CDR3aa: CASSRITGTGSPQPQHF

v_gene: TRBV7-2
j_gene: TRBJ2-5
CDR3aa: CASSLRHGQETQYF

v_gene: TRBV3-1
j_gene: TRBJ2-6
CDR3aa: CASSLTYTGTGANVLTF

v_gene: TRBV11-2
j_gene: TRBJ2-7
CDR3aa: CASSLGSGGYLYEQYF

v_gene: TRBV28
j_gene: TRBJ2-4
CDR3aa: CASSPGTGSKNIQYF

v_gene: TRBV20-1
j_gene: TRBJ1-5
CDR3aa: CSASSTSQGPQHF

v_gene: TRBV4-3
j_gene: TRBJ1-6
CDR3aa: CASSQDPRYNSPLHF

v_gene: TRBV6-5
j_gene: TRBJ2-3
CDR3aa: CASSYPKRESSTDTQYF

v_gene: TRBV3-1
j_gene: TRBJ2-7
CDR3aa: CASSQGPGLSYEQYF

v_gene: TRBV6-4
j_gene: TRBJ2-6
CDR3aa: CASSGGGPGANVLTF

v_gene: TRBV7-9
j_gene: TRBJ1-4
CDR3aa: CASSLGPTTNEKLFF

v_gene: TRBV29-1
j_gene: TRBJ2-5
CDR3aa: CSGGLGAGVGETQYF

v_gene: TRBV5-1
j_gene: TRBJ2-3
CDR3aa: CASSLRLRQGYTDTQYF

v_gene: TRBV20-1
j_gene: TRBJ2-1
CDR3aa: CSARPNSTRLAGSYNEQFF

v_gene: TRBV20-1
j_gene: TRBJ2-3
CDR3aa: CSARDWTSGSRGSIADTQYF

v_gene: TRBV5-1
j_gene: TRBJ1-1
CDR3aa: CASSTGGVPEAFF

v_gene: TRBV7-9
j_gene: TRBJ2-1
CDR3aa: CASSPRTGDNEQFF

v_gene: TRBV20-1
j_gene: TRBJ1-4
CDR3aa: CSATGLDEKLFF

v_gene: TRBV7-9
j_gene: TRBJ2-6
CDR3aa: CASSLALQGANVLTF

v_gene: TRBV9
j_gene: TRBJ2-1
CDR3aa: CASSPRLASYNEQFF

v_gene: TRBV24-1
j_gene: TRBJ2-1
CDR3aa: CATMGGSAYNEQFF

v_gene: TRBV12-3/TRBV12-4
j_gene: TRBJ1-1
CDR3aa: CASSSSGTRLRNTEAFF

v_gene: TRBV20-1
j_gene: TRBJ2-1
CDR3aa: CSAMSTTRGHNEQFF

v_gene: TRBV24-1
j_gene: TRBJ2-1
CDR3aa: CATSPTGSRFDEQFF